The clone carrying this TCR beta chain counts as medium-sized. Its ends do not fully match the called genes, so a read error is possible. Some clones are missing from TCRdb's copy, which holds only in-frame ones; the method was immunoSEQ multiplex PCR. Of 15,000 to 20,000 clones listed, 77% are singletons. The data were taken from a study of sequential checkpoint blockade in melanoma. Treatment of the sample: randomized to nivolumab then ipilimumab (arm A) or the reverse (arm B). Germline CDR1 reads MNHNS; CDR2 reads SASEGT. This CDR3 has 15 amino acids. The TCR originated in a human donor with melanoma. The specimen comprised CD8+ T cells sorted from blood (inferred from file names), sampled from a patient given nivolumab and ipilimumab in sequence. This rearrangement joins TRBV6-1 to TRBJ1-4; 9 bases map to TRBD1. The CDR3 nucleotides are TGTGCCAGCAGGGAAGTGACAGGGGGTTATGAAAAACTGTTTTTT. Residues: CASREVTGGYEKLFF.